The clone carrying this TCR beta chain was seen at least ten times. As to time point: newly diagnosed GD, antithyroid drugs for less than 3 months. PBMC RNA was the source of the TCR library. The data stem from a study of regulatory T cells in long-lasting Graves disease. Germline values: CDR1 LGHDT, CDR2 YNNKEL (reference sequence). Trimming took 3 bases from V and 3 from J; bases not matched to a gene: 4. This CDR3 is built from 15 residues. TCR beta libraries were built with iRepertoire HTBI primers and Arm-PCR of CDR3 regions. TCRdb recomputed calls from the multiplex PCR reads with MiXCR, one row per CDR3 protein. Among some 250,000 distinct CDR3 sequences listed, 18% were seen once. The same data also contributed to another study, on T cells in Graves' hyperthyroidism and ophthalmopathy.

The rearrangement uses TRBV3-1 and TRBJ1-1, with TRBD1 identical over 10 bases. Sequencing used peripheral blood mononuclear cells (PBMCs), obtained at new diagnosis, from a patient treated with antithyroid drugs. The TCR sequence derives from a woman between 25 and 40 years old with Graves disease. The CDR3 sequence: CASSHSDRGDTEAFF. The CDR3, as DNA: TGTGCCAGCAGCCACTCGGACAGGGGGGACACTGAAGCTTTCTTT.